This T cell receptor beta chain was found in a study of T cells in tuberculosis. Libraries were prepared by immunoSEQ multiplex PCR; TCRdb keeps only in-frame clonotypes and omits some of them. This repertoire shows more than 45,000 clones, approximately 91% found once; its top ten account for around a fifth. Cells were sorted from thawed PBMC rested overnight and stained with GMM-loaded CD1B tetramer, viability dye and anti-CD3. C32 glucose monomycolate from Rhodococcus equi was loaded onto the CD1B tetramers. Tetramer-sorted PBMC had been CD14 monocyte-depleted before freezing. CDR1 is LNHNV, CDR2 YYDKDF, per germline (reference sequence). The CDR3 has 13 amino acids.

This chain uses TRBV15 with TRBJ2-2; weak D call: TRBD1 (6 bases). The sample taken for sequencing was CD1b-GMM tetramer-negative cells sorted from PBMCs. The sequence was collected from an adult woman with latent tuberculosis. CDR3 sequence: CAMGAANTGELFF. The DNA for the CDR3 is TGTGCAATGGGGGCCGCGAACACCGGGGAGCTGTTTTTT.